Presented here are 12 T cell receptor beta chains from one specimen sequenced in a study of PD-L1 blockade in urothelial cancer. Clones were read by immunoSEQ multiplex PCR, and TCRdb kept only the in-frame ones, dropping some. Of under 85,000 clones in the sample, approximately 90% were seen once. Regarding time point: peripheral blood 6 weeks after treatment start. The sample consisted of PBMCs, taken around atezolizumab (anti-PD-L1) treatment. All receptors come from a woman at least 80 years old with urothelial cancer.

The chain carries TRBV5-3 and TRBJ2-7; 15 bases are a match to TRBD2. TRBV5-3 is flagged as an ORF with uncertain function. The CDR3 has 20 amino acids. With 4 bases clipped from V and 4 bases from J, the junction kept 18 bases outside the gene matches. In nucleotides, the CDR3 is TGTGCCAGAAGCCCTTCCGGGACTAGCGGGAGGACTACGAAAGAGTACGAGCAGTACTTC. Translated: CARSPSGTSGRTTKEYEQYF.

The CDR3 here is CASRPTGDPWDEQFF. DNA of the CDR3: TGTGCCAGTAGGCCAACAGGGGACCCCTGGGATGAGCAGTTCTTC. J is TRBJ2-1 and V is TRBV19, with TRBD1 matching over 7 bases. J gave up 8 bases and V 6 bases, and 13 bases lay outside the gene matches. The germline CDR1 and CDR2 sequences are LNHDA and SQIVND (reference sequence). The CDR3 spans 15 residues.

This sequence joins TRBV6-6 and TRBJ1-2; TRBD1 aligns across 8 bases. Germline V gene lookup returns CDR1 MNHNY and CDR2 SVGAGI (reference sequence). This CDR3 has 14 amino acids. Germline trimming cut 6 bases from V and 5 bases from J; bases unmatched to any gene: 8. The CDR3 DNA is TGTGCCAGCAGCCGCGGACAGGGACGGTATGGCTACACCTTC. Its translation is CASSRGQGRYGYTF.

The chain links TRBV5-6 to TRBJ1-1; D is unresolved. V lost 3 bases to trimming and J lost 1 base, with 10 bases between them. Germline V gives CDR1 SGHDT, CDR2 YYEEEE. The CDR3 loop spans 14 amino acids. The CDR3 sequence is CASSWPGRNTEAFF. The CDR3, as DNA: TGTGCCAGCAGCTGGCCCGGGAGGAACACTGAAGCTTTCTTT.

The chain links TRBV5-1 to TRBJ2-3, with 10 bases lining up with TRBD1. Germline V lookup: CDR1 SGHRS, CDR2 YFSETQ. Trimming at V came to 4 bases and at J to 2 bases, leaving 4 bases not matched to a gene. The CDR3 totals 15 residues. Here the CDR3 DNA reads TGCGCCAGCAGCCCGGACAGGGGGGACACAGATACGCAGTATTTT. Residues: CASSPDRGDTDTQYF.

The chain combines TRBV5-1 with TRBJ1-3; tentatively, D is TRBD1 (6 bases). The CDR3 contains 15 residues. The V and J ends lost 6 bases and 2 bases respectively, with 15 bases between them. The germline V gene encodes CDR1 SGHRS and CDR2 YFSETQ. The CDR3 sequence is CASKAQGEPGNTIYF. In DNA form, the CDR3 reads TGCGCCAGCAAAGCACAGGGTGAGCCTGGAAACACCATATATTTT.

The V and J genes are TRBV18 and TRBJ1-1, with D possibly TRBD1 on 5 matching bases. The germline V and J ends were trimmed by 4 bases and 4 bases, with 13 bases remaining between them. CDR3 length: 14 amino acids. The germline gives CDR1 KGHSH, CDR2 LQKENI. CDR3 nucleotides: TGTGCCAGCTCACTTACCTCAGGGCCCACTGAAGCTTTCTTT. It yields the protein CASSLTSGPTEAFF.

This clone has just a few counts. The chain couples TRBV7-9 to TRBJ1-1; TRBD1 agrees at 9 bases. V was pared by 6 bases and J by 7 bases, with 6 bases of the junction left unmatched. The germline CDR1 and CDR2 sequences are SEHNR and FQNEAQ (reference sequence). The CDR3 extends over 13 amino acids. The CDR3 nucleotides read TGTGCCAGCAGATTACAGGGGGCCTTTGAAGCTTTCTTT. Encoded protein: CASRLQGAFEAFF.

The genes are TRBV10-1 and TRBJ2-3, with a weak D call TRBD2 (6 bases). CDR1 is WNHNN, CDR2 SYGVQD, per germline (reference sequence). The CDR3 has 14 residues. Trimming pared 6 bases from V and 7 bases from J, leaving 17 bases between. The CDR3 is CASSPVGGPNTQYF. CDR3 sequence (DNA): TGCGCCAGCAGCCCTGTCGGAGGGCCAAATACGCAGTATTTT.

The J gene is TRBJ1-1, the V gene TRBV5-4; D gene ambiguous. Germline CDR1 reads SGHNT; CDR2 reads YYREEE (reference sequence). The CDR3 loop spans 13 amino acids. With 4 bases removed from V and 0 bases from J, the gap between germline ends came to 7 bases. CDR3 loop: CASSNSMNTEAFF. CDR3 nucleotide sequence: TGTGCCAGCAGCAACAGCATGAACACTGAAGCTTTCTTT.

The J gene is TRBJ1-4, the V gene TRBV7-2, with D perhaps TRBD1 (5 bases). Per germline, CDR1 SGHTA and CDR2 FQGNSA. The CDR3 covers 14 residues. V lost 2 bases, J lost 7 bases, and 11 bases lay in between. The CDR3 bases are TGTGCCAGCAGCTTATCCGGGGGGAGTGAAAAACTGTTTTTT. It codes for CASSLSGGSEKLFF.

CDR3 in DNA: TGTGCCAGTACCGATAGCGGGAGGGCTGCAATCGCAAATACGCAGTATTTT. It specifies CASTDSGRAAIANTQYF. V usage is TRBV19 and J usage is TRBJ2-3, with 11 bases that match TRBD2. V dropped 7 bases and J dropped 7; count of bases not matched to a gene: 16. Germline V lookup: CDR1 LNHDA, CDR2 SQIVND (reference sequence). CDR3 length: 17 residues. Combining the CDR3 with reference TRBV19 and TRBJ2-3 gives the whole variable domain DGGITQSPKYLFRKEGQNVTLSCEQNLNHDAMYWYRQDPGQGLRLIYYSQIVNDFQKGDIAEGYSVSREKKESFPLTVTSAQKNPTAFYLCASTDSGRAAIANTQYFGPGTRLTVL.